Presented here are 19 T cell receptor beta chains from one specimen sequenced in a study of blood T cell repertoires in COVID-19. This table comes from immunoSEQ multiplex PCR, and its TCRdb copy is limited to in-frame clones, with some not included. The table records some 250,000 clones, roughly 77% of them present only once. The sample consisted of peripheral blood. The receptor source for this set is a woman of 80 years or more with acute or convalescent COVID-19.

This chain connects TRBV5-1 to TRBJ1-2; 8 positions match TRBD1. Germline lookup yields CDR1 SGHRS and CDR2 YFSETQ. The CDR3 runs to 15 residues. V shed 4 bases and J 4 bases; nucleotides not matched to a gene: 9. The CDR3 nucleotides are TGCGCCAGCAGCATGGACGGACAGGGTGGCTATGGCTACACCTTC. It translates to CASSMDGQGGYGYTF.

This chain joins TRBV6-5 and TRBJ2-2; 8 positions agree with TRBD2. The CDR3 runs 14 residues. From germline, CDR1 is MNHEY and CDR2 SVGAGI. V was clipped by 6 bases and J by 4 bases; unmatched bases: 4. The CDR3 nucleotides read TGTGCCAGCAGACCGCGGGAGGCCACCGGGGAGCTGTTTTTT. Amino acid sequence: CASRPREATGELFF.

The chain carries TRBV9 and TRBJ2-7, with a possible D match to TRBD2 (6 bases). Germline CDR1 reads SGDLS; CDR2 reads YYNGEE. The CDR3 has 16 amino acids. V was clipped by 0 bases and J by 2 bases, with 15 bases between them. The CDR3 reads CASSVGLSGGPYEQYF. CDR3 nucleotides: TGTGCCAGCAGCGTAGGACTGAGTGGAGGGCCCTACGAGCAGTACTTC.

CDR3 DNA: TGTGCCAGCAGCGACCTCCCAGGGCAGCCCCAGCATTTT. Translated: CASSDLPGQPQHF. The chain links TRBV9 to TRBJ1-5; D is possibly TRBD1 (5 bases). Germline V gives CDR1 SGDLS, CDR2 YYNGEE. The CDR3 has 13 amino acids. Trimming took 3 bases from V and 7 from J, leaving 11 bases between them.

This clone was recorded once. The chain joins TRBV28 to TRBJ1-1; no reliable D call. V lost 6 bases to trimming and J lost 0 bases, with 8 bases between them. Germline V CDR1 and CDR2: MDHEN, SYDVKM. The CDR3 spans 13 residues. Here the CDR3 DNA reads TGTGCCAGCAGCCGAGGGTTGAACACTGAAGCTTTCTTT. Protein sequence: CASSRGLNTEAFF.

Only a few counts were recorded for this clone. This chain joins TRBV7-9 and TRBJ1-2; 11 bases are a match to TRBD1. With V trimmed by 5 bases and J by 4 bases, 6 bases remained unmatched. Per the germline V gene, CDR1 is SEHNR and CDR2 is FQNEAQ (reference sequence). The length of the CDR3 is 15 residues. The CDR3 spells CASSLGQGALYGYTF. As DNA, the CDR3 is TGTGCCAGCAGCCTTGGACAGGGGGCCCTCTATGGCTACACCTTC. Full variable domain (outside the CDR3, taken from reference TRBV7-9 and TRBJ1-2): DTGVSQNPRHKITKRGQNVTFRCDPISEHNRLYWYRQTLGQGPEFLTYFQNEAQLEKSRLLSDRFSAERPKGSFSTLEIQRTEQGDSAMYLCASSLGQGALYGYTFGSGTRLTVV.

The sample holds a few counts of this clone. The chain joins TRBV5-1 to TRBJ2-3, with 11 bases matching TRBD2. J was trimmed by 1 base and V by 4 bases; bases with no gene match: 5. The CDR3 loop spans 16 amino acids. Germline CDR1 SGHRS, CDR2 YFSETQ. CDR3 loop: CASSVASGGRTDTQYF. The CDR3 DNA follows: TGCGCCAGCAGCGTCGCTAGCGGGGGGCGCACAGATACGCAGTATTTT.

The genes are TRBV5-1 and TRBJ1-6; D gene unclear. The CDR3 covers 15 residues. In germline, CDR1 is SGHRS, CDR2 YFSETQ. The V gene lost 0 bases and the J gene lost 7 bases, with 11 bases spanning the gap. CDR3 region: CASSLAEGLNSPLHF. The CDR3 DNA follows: TGCGCCAGCAGCTTGGCCGAGGGTCTAAATTCACCCCTCCACTTT.

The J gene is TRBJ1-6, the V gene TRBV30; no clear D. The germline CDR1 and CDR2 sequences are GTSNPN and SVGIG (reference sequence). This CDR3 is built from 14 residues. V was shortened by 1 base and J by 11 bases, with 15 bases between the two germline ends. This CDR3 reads CAWSASMSQAPLHF. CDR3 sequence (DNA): TGTGCCTGGAGTGCCTCCATGTCCCAGGCACCCCTCCACTTT. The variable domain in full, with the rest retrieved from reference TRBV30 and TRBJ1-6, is SQTIHQWPATLVQPVGSPLSLECTVEGTSNPNLYWYRQAAGRGLQLLFYSVGIGQISSEVPQNLSASRPQDRQFILSSKKLLLSDSGFYLCAWSASMSQAPLHFGNGTRLTVT.

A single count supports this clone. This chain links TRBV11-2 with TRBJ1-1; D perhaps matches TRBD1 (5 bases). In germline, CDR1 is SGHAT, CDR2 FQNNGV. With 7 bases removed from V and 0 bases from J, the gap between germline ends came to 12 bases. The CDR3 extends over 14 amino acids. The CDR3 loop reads CASTISQVNTEAFF. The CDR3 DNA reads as TGTGCCAGCACCATATCACAGGTGAACACTGAAGCTTTCTTT. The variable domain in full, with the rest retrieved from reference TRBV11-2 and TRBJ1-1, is EAGVAQSPRYKIIEKRQSVAFWCNPISGHATLYWYQQILGQGPKLLIQFQNNGVVDDSQLPKDRFSAERLKGVDSTLKIQPAKLEDSAVYLCASTISQVNTEAFFGQGTRLTVV.

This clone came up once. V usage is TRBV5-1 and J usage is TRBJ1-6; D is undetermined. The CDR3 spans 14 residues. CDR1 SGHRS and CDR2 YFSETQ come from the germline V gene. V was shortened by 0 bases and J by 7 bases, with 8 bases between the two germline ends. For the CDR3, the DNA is TGCGCCAGCAGCTTGGAACGGGTGAATTCACCCCTCCACTTT. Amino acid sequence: CASSLERVNSPLHF.

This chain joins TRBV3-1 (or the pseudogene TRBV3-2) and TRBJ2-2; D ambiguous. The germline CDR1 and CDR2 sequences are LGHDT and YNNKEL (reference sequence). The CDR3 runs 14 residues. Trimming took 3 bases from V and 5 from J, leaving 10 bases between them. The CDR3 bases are TGTGCCAGCAGCCATGAGCCTAGAACCGGGGAGCTGTTTTTT. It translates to CASSHEPRTGELFF.

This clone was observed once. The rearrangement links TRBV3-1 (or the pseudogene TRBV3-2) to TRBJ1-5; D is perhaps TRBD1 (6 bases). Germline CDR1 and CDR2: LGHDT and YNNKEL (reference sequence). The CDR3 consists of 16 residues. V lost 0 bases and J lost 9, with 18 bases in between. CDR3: CASSQEGGLGRVPQHF. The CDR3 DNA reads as TGTGCCAGCAGCCAAGAAGGGGGGCTTGGGAGGGTGCCCCAGCATTTT.

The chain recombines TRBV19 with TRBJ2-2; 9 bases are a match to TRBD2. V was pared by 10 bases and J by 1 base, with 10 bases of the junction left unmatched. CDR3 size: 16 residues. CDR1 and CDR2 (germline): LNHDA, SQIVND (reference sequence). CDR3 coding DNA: TGTGCCACCCCGGGGCGGGAGGGCCTGAACACCGGGGAGCTGTTTTTT. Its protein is CATPGREGLNTGELFF.

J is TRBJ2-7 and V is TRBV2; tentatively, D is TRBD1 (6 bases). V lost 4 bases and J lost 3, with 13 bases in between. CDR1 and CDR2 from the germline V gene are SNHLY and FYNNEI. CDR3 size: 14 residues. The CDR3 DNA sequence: TGTGCCAGCAGTGGGACAGAGGAATACTACGAGCAGTACTTC. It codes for CASSGTEEYYEQYF.

This chain's CDR3 is CASSLVKGAGEKLFF. In DNA, the CDR3 is TGTGCCAGCAGCTTAGTAAAAGGGGCTGGAGAAAAACTGTTTTTT. The chain carries TRBV7-4 and TRBJ1-4; the D gene is possibly TRBD1 (5 bases). The CDR3 totals 15 residues. Between the trimmed V and J ends, which lost 1 base and 8 bases, there was a span of 14 bases. Germline assignment: CDR1 SGHVT and CDR2 SQSDAQ.

Here the CDR3 reads CASSVQGGSNQPQHF. The CDR3, as DNA: TGTGCCAGCAGTGTTCAGGGGGGTAGCAATCAGCCCCAGCATTTT. The chain uses TRBV2 and TRBJ1-5; 7 positions match TRBD1. CDR1 SNHLY and CDR2 FYNNEI come from the germline V gene. This CDR3 comprises 15 residues. The trim removed 4 bases at V and 0 bases at J, leaving 3 bases unmatched.

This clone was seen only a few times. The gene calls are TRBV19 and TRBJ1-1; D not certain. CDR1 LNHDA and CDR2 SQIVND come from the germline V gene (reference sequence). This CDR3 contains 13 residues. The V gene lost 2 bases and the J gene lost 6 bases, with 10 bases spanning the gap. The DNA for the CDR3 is TGTGCCAGTAGTATAACGAGTGAATCTGAAGCTTTCTTT. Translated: CASSITSESEAFF.

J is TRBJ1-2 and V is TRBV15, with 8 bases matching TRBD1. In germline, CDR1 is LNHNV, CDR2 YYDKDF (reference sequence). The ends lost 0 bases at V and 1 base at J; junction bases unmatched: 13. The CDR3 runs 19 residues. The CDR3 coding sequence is TGTGCCACCAGCAGAGACTACCTGGGACAGGTCCAGGTTAACTATGGCTACACCTTC. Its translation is CATSRDYLGQVQVNYGYTF.